The clone carrying this T cell receptor beta chain was seen a handful of times. Each molecule of TCR cDNA was tagged with one unique molecular identifier. TCRdb reprocessed the 5' RACE reads via MiXCR and lists one record per CDR3 protein. The sample contains just over 75,000 distinct CDR3 sequences, 8% of which appear only once. The source of the sample is a study of spatial heterogeneity in lung cancer. The CDR3 runs 16 residues. V was pared by 5 bases and J by 4 bases, with 17 bases between. Germline V CDR1 and CDR2: LNHDA, SQIVND (reference sequence). The time point here: sample taken at primary tumor resection. A total of approximately 77 untreated early-stage non-small cell lung cancer patients served as donors.

This TCR came from a male donor with early-stage non-small cell lung cancer. The rearrangement joins TRBV19 to TRBJ2-2; D is tentatively TRBD1 or TRBD2 (5 bases each). The specimen comprised PBMCs, sampled at surgery. DNA of the CDR3: TGTGCCAGTAGTCGGGATCCGGGACCCTTCACCGGGGAGCTGTTTTTT. Its protein is CASSRDPGPFTGELFF. The whole variable domain, remainder taken from reference TRBV19 and TRBJ2-2, is DGGITQSPKYLFRKEGQNVTLSCEQNLNHDAMYWYRQDPGQGLRLIYYSQIVNDFQKGDIAEGYSVSREKKESFPLTVTSAQKNPTAFYLCASSRDPGPFTGELFFGEGSRLTVL.